One and the same sample provided the 27 T cell receptor beta chains below, sequenced in a study of cytomegalovirus exposure and HLA in healthy donors (dated by TCRdb to about 2017). Library prep was done by the immunoSEQ multiplex PCR assay. The multiplex PCR relied on a mix of 60 forward primers for TCR Vbeta segments and 13 reverse primers for TCR Jbeta segments. TCRdb took over this immuneACCESS table, retaining in-frame rearrangements with V and J assigned. Such tables are incomplete; in checked studies, under half of the missing clones stem from an unresolved V gene, and the remainder is unexplained. Here the sample has approximately 74,000 clones; about 79% occur a single time. Jointly, the top ten make up approximately 7.6% of the sample. Sequenced sample: PBMCs. These receptors originate from a man between 60 and 70 years old in good health and CMV-seropositive.

This CDR3 is CASSKQGAAEAFF. The CDR3 region has the DNA TGTGCCAGCAGTAAACAGGGGGCCGCTGAAGCTTTCTTT. J is TRBJ1-1 and V is TRBV6-1; 9 nucleotides align to TRBD1. Per the germline V gene, CDR1 is MNHNS and CDR2 is SASEGT. Losses at the gene ends were 5 bases for V and 6 bases for J; bases not matched to a gene: 4. There are 13 residues in the CDR3.

J is TRBJ1-2 and V is TRBV6-5; D perhaps matches TRBD1 (6 bases). The germline CDR1 and CDR2 sequences are MNHEY and SVGAGI. This CDR3 region has 15 residues. V gave up 5 bases and J gave up 2 bases, with 15 bases separating them. The CDR3, as DNA: TGTGCCAGCAGTCAAAGAAGGACAGAGAACTATGGCTACACCTTC. This codes for CASSQRRTENYGYTF.

This clone is a singleton in its sample. This chain's CDR3 is CASSYRGDTEAFF. In nucleotides, the CDR3 is TGTGCCAGCAGTTACAGAGGTGACACTGAAGCTTTCTTT. The rearrangement uses TRBV6-6 and TRBJ1-1; D ambiguous. Deletions cut 2 bases from V and 3 bases from J, with 7 bases between. CDR1 is MNHNY, CDR2 SVGAGI, per germline (reference sequence). The CDR3 is 13 amino acids.

V usage is TRBV7-2 and J usage is TRBJ2-2; maybe TRBD1 (6 bases). The CDR3 runs 15 residues. The germline CDR1 and CDR2 sequences are SGHTA and FQGNSA. The germline V and J ends were trimmed by 0 bases and 9 bases, with 14 bases remaining between them. CDR3 in amino acids: CASSLAGAGLRELFF. The CDR3 DNA sequence: TGTGCCAGCAGCTTAGCGGGGGCAGGGTTGCGGGAGCTGTTTTTT. The complete variable domain, with remaining parts taken from reference TRBV7-2 and TRBJ2-2, reads GAGVSQSPSNKVTEKGKDVELRCDPISGHTALYWYRQSLGQGLEFLIYFQGNSAPDKSGLPSDRFSAERTGGSVSTLTIQRTQQEDSAVYLCASSLAGAGLRELFFGEGSRLTVL.

The gene calls are TRBV11-2 and TRBJ2-2; 12 bases align to TRBD2. The germline gives CDR1 SGHAT, CDR2 FQNNGV. The CDR3 has 16 residues. Trimming took 4 bases from V and 4 from J; bases not matched to a gene: 4. CDR3 DNA: TGTGCCAGCAGCTCTAGCGGGGGGGTTACCACCGGGGAGCTGTTTTTT. Its translation is CASSSSGGVTTGELFF.

The V call is TRBV25-1, the J call TRBJ2-5; 9 bases align to TRBD2. This CDR3 contains 14 residues. V dropped 6 bases and J dropped 4; count of bases not matched to a gene: 6. Germline V CDR1 and CDR2: MGHDK, SYGVNS. The CDR3 here is CASSIGGRGETQYF. DNA for the CDR3: TGTGCCAGCAGCATAGGCGGGAGGGGAGAGACCCAGTACTTC.

In this sample, this clone turned up a few times. This chain joins TRBV11-3 and TRBJ1-3; TRBD1 agrees at 7 bases. With 5 bases clipped from V and 0 bases from J, the junction kept 4 bases outside the gene matches. Germline V lookup: CDR1 SGHNT, CDR2 YENEEA. The length of the CDR3 is 15 residues. The CDR3 region has the DNA TGTGCCAGCAGCCCGGGGACAGTCTCTGGAAACACCATATATTTT. Protein sequence: CASSPGTVSGNTIYF.

The V call is TRBV10-1, the J call TRBJ2-1, with D possibly matching TRBD2 (6 bases). The length of the CDR3 is 17 residues. Germline V CDR1 and CDR2: WNHNN, SYGVQD (reference sequence). Trimming shortened V by 3 bases and J by 6 bases, and 21 bases separated the two germline ends. The CDR3, as DNA: TGCGCCAGCAGTGACTATTACGCGGGGCACTGGGGCAATGAGCAGTTCTTC. It encodes CASSDYYAGHWGNEQFF.

The genes are TRBV2 and TRBJ2-4; 8 positions agree with TRBD1. The CDR3 consists of 17 residues. The germline V gene encodes CDR1 SNHLY and CDR2 FYNNEI. Losses at the gene ends were 5 bases for V and 6 bases for J; bases not matched to a gene: 15. CDR3 coding DNA: TGTGCCAGCAGTTACTCATCGGCAGGGGGCTGGAGAAACATTCAGTACTTC. Protein sequence: CASSYSSAGGWRNIQYF.

This chain uses TRBV18 with TRBJ1-4; 7 nucleotides align to TRBD1. There are 14 residues in the CDR3. J gave up 6 bases and V 4 bases, and 5 bases lay outside the gene matches. CDR1 is KGHSH and CDR2 is LQKENI in the germline V gene. The CDR3: CASSLTGTDEKLFF. CDR3 nucleotide sequence: TGTGCCAGCTCACTCACCGGGACAGATGAAAAACTGTTTTTT.

This clone has only a few counts. The chain employs TRBV10-2 and TRBJ2-3; 12 bases map to TRBD2. The germline V gene encodes CDR1 WSHSY and CDR2 SAAADI. The CDR3 is made up of 14 amino acids. V gave up 7 bases and J gave up 2 bases; unmatched junction bases: 1. DNA for the CDR3: TGCGCCAGCACTAGCGGGGGGGTCACAGATACGCAGTATTTT. This translates into CASTSGGVTDTQYF.

Details on this clone: An end of the junction does not agree with germline; a read error may underlie this. The chain carries TRBV11-2 and TRBJ2-5; 9 bases agree with TRBD1. In germline, CDR1 is SGHAT, CDR2 FQNNGV. The CDR3 is made up of 16 amino acids. CDR3 loop: CANSATGTGRWETQYF. The CDR3 DNA sequence: TGTGCCAACAGCGCAACCGGGACAGGGAGGTGGGAGACCCAGTACTTC.

This chain joins TRBV11-3 and TRBJ2-1; 11 nucleotides align to TRBD2. Germline V CDR1 and CDR2: SGHNT, YENEEA. V lost 4 bases, J lost 6 bases, and 5 bases stayed unmatched. The CDR3 length is 15 residues. CDR3 DNA sequence: TGTGCCAGCAGCTCTCAGGGACTAGCGGCCAATGAGCAGTTCTTC. Residues: CASSSQGLAANEQFF.

This chain links TRBV6-1 with TRBJ1-1, with 9 positions matching TRBD1. CDR3 size: 14 residues. Germline V lookup: CDR1 MNHNS, CDR2 SASEGT. The trim removed 7 bases at V and 3 bases at J, leaving 6 bases unmatched. Here the CDR3 reads CASTADRGDTEAFF. In DNA, the CDR3 is TGTGCCAGCACCGCGGACAGGGGCGACACTGAAGCTTTCTTT.

Within the sample, this clone is medium-sized. This chain joins TRBV10-2 and TRBJ1-5; D is uncertain. V lost 3 bases and J lost 5, with 11 bases in between. CDR1 WSHSY and CDR2 SAAADI come from the germline V gene. This CDR3 has 14 amino acids. The CDR3 bases are TGCGCCAGCAGTGACACTCTTATCTATCAGCCCCAGCATTTT. Amino acid sequence: CASSDTLIYQPQHF.

The chain has TRBV7-9 and TRBJ2-1; the D gene is possibly TRBD2 (5 bases). The V end was cut by 1 base, the J end by 2 bases, with 18 bases between. The CDR3 runs 18 residues. Germline V gene lookup returns CDR1 SEHNR and CDR2 FQNEAQ (reference sequence). CDR3: CASSLETTSGSTYNEQFF. The CDR3, as DNA: TGTGCCAGCAGCTTAGAAACTACCTCGGGATCGACCTACAATGAGCAGTTCTTC.

The chain employs TRBV11-1 and TRBJ2-7; TRBD1 is a possible D gene (6 bases). Germline-derived CDR1 and CDR2 are SGHAT and FQDESV (reference sequence). The germline V and J ends were trimmed by 4 bases and 3 bases, with 10 bases remaining between them. The CDR3 sequence is 13 residues long. DNA of the CDR3: TGTGCCAGCAGCTCAGGGGTGAACTACGAGCAGTACTTC. Encoded protein: CASSSGVNYEQYF. The variable domain in full, completed from reference TRBV11-1 and TRBJ2-7, reads EAEVAQSPRYKITEKSQAVAFWCDPISGHATLYWYRQILGQGPELLVQFQDESVVDDSQLPKDRFSAERLKGVDSTLKIQPAELGDSAMYLCASSSGVNYEQYFGPGTRLTVT.

This clone was picked up one time. This chain's CDR3 is CASSSVQGDTEAFF. The DNA for the CDR3 is TGCGCCAGCAGCTCGGTGCAGGGGGACACTGAAGCTTTCTTT. The V call is TRBV5-1, the J call TRBJ1-1; 7 nucleotides align to TRBD1. J was trimmed by 3 bases and V by 3 bases; bases with no gene match: 5. The CDR3 is 14 amino acids. CDR1 is SGHRS and CDR2 is YFSETQ in the germline V gene.

This clone was counted only a few times. The chain links TRBV6-1 to TRBJ2-5; 7 positions match TRBD1. Germline V gives CDR1 MNHNS, CDR2 SASEGT. This CDR3 spans 16 amino acids. V lost 4 bases and J lost 0; bases outside the gene matches: 8. CDR3 sequence reads: CASSGQGRLYQETQYF. As DNA, the CDR3 is TGTGCCAGCAGTGGACAGGGACGCTTGTACCAAGAGACCCAGTACTTC.

V and J are TRBV2 and TRBJ2-3; 7 positions match TRBD1. J was trimmed by 8 bases and V by 8 bases; bases with no gene match: 13. The CDR3 is 14 amino acids. The germline gives CDR1 SNHLY, CDR2 FYNNEI. CDR3 amino acids: CASYGTAVSATQYF. The DNA for the CDR3 is TGTGCCAGCTACGGGACAGCGGTCTCCGCTACGCAGTATTTT.

The chain recombines TRBV2 with TRBJ1-4; 10 nucleotides line up with TRBD1. The ends lost 8 bases at V and 5 bases at J; junction bases unmatched: 17. Germline CDR1 SNHLY, CDR2 FYNNEI. There are 18 residues in the CDR3. The CDR3 nucleotides are TGTGCCAGCCGCCGGGATACCGGGACAGGGGAGACGAATGAAAAACTGTTTTTT. It specifies CASRRDTGTGETNEKLFF.

The rearrangement uses TRBV6-5 and TRBJ1-2; the D gene is possibly TRBD1 (5 bases). The V gene lost 6 bases and the J gene lost 2 bases, with 13 bases spanning the gap. In germline, CDR1 is MNHEY, CDR2 SVGAGI. The CDR3 runs to 14 residues. This chain's CDR3 is CASRPRAANYGYTF. The CDR3 DNA reads as TGTGCCAGCAGACCCAGGGCAGCGAACTATGGCTACACCTTC.

The chain links TRBV10-3 to TRBJ1-1, with D possibly matching TRBD1 (6 bases). The germline V gene has CDR1 ENHRY and CDR2 SYGVKD. The V gene lost 5 bases and the J gene lost 6 bases, with 16 bases spanning the gap. The CDR3 spans 14 residues. CDR3 amino acids: CAISYLPEGAEAFF. The CDR3 nucleotides are TGTGCCATCAGTTACCTACCCGAGGGGGCTGAAGCTTTCTTT.

J is TRBJ2-7 and V is TRBV7-2; 9 positions agree with TRBD1. The J segment lost 4 bases and the V segment lost 5 bases, leaving 3 bases of the junction unmatched. Germline V gene data show CDR1 as SGHTA and CDR2 as FQGNSA. CDR3 size: 13 residues. The CDR3 bases are TGTGCCAGCAGCACGACAGGGGGGTACGAGCAGTACTTC. As protein: CASSTTGGYEQYF.

This clone was detected only a few times. This rearrangement joins TRBV6-4 to TRBJ1-5, with a weak D call TRBD1 (6 bases). V gave up 3 bases and J gave up 4 bases, with 19 bases separating them. The CDR3 totals 17 residues. CDR1 MRHNA and CDR2 SNTAGT come from the germline V gene. The CDR3 DNA reads TGTGCCAGCAGTGATAGCACTCGGACAGCATTAAATCAGCCCCAGCATTTT. Residues: CASSDSTRTALNQPQHF.

This clone has only a few counts. J is TRBJ2-5 and V is TRBV6-5; unclear D gene. Germline V lookup: CDR1 MNHEY, CDR2 SVGAGI. The V and J ends lost 2 bases and 5 bases respectively, with 12 bases between them. This CDR3 comprises 14 residues. CDR3 residues: CASSYTSPRETQYF. The CDR3 bases are TGTGCCAGCAGTTACACGTCGCCCCGGGAGACCCAGTACTTC.

This clone occurred a few times. The V call is TRBV5-1, the J call TRBJ2-5, with 10 positions matching TRBD1. V lost 4 bases, J lost 4 bases, and 4 bases stayed unmatched. Germline V lookup: CDR1 SGHRS, CDR2 YFSETQ. This CDR3 is built from 14 residues. The CDR3 DNA sequence: TGCGCCAGCAGCGACGGGACAGGGGTAGAGACCCAGTACTTC. The encoded protein is CASSDGTGVETQYF.